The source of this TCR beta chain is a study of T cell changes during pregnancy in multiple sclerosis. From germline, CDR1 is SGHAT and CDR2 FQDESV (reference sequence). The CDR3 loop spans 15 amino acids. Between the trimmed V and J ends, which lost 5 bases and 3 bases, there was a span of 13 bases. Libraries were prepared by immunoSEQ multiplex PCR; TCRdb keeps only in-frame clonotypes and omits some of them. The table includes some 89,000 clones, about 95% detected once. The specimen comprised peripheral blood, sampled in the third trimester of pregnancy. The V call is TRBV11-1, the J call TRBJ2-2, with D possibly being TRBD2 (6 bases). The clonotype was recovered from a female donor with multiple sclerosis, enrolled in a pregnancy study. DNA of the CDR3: TGTGCCAGCAGCGCGGGGCCTATTTACACCGGGGAGCTGTTTTTT. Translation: CASSAGPIYTGELFF. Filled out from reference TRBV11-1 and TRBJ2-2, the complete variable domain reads EAEVAQSPRYKITEKSQAVAFWCDPISGHATLYWYRQILGQGPELLVQFQDESVVDDSQLPKDRFSAERLKGVDSTLKIQPAELGDSAMYLCASSAGPIYTGELFFGEGSRLTVL.